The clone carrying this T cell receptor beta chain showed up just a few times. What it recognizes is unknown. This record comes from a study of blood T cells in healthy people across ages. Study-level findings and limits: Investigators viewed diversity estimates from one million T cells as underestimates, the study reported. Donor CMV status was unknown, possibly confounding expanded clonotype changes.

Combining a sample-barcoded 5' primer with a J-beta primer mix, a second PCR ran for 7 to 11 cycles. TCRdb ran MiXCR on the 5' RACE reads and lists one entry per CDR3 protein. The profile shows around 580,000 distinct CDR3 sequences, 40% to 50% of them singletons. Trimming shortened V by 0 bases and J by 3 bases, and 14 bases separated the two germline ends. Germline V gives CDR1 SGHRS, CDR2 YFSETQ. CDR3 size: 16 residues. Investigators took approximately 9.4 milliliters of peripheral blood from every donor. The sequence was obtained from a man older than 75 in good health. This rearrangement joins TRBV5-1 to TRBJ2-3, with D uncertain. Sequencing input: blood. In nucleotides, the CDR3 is TGCGCCAGCAGCTTGGCCACAAATTTCCCGACAGATACGCAGTATTTT. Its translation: CASSLATNFPTDTQYF.